This T cell receptor beta chain was observed in a study of T-cell memory formation after mild COVID-19. Looking at the study overall: Largely, the TCR clusters proved donor specific.

General study results and limits: Among clones peaking at day 37 in the second wave, SARS-CoV-2 specificity remained unconfirmed. Clones that contracted clustered mainly in CM and EM if CD4+ and in EMRA if CD8+.

TCRdb reanalysed the 5' RACE reads using MiXCR and keeps one entry per CDR3 protein. The sample lists around 310,000 distinct CDR3 sequences, around a fifth occurring once. Points on this clonotype: What it recognizes is unknown.

This TCR came from a man between 18 and 29 years old who had mild COVID-19 (a few samples of this study predate the infection). Cell type and time point are not known. Material for sequencing was PBMCs or a T cell subset sorted from them (not recorded which).

The CDR3 sequence is CSAPEMGHSDEQFF. The CDR3 DNA follows: TGCAGTGCACCAGAGATGGGTCATTCGGATGAGCAGTTCTTC. The V call is TRBV20-1, the J call TRBJ2-1; D is undetermined. Per the germline V gene, CDR1 is DFQATT and CDR2 is SNEGSKA (reference sequence). The length of the CDR3 is 14 residues. Trimming shortened V by 6 bases and J by 8 bases, and 20 bases separated the two germline ends.